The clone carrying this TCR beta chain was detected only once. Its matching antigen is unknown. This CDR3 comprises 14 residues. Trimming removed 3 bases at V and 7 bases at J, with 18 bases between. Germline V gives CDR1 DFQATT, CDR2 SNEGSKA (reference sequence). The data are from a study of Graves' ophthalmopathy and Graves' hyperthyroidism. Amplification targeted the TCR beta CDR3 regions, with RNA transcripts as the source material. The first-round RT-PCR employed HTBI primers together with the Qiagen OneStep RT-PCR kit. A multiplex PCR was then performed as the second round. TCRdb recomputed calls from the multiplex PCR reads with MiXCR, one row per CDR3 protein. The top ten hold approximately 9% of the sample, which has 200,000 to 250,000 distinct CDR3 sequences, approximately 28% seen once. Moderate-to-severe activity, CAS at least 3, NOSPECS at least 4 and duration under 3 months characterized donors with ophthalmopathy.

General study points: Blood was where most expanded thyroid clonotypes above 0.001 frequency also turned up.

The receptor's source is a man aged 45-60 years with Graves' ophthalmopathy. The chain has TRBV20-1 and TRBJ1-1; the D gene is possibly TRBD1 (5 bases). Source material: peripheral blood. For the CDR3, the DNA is TGCAGTGCTAGGAAGAGGGACTCTAGAAATGAAGCTTTCTTT. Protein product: CSARKRDSRNEAFF.